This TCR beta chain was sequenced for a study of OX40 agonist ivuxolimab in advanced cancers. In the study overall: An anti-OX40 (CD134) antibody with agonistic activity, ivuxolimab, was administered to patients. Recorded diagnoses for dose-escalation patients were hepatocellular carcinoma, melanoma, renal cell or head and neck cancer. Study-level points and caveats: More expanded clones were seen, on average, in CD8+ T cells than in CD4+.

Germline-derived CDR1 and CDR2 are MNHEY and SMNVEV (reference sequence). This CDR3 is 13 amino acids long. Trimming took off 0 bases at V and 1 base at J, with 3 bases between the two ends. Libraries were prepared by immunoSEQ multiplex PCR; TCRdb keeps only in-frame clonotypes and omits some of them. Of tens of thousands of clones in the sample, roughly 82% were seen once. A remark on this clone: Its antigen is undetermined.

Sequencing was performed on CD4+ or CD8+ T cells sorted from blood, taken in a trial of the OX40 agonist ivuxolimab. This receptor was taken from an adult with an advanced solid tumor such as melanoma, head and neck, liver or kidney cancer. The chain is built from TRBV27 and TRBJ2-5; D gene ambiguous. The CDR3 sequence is CASSLSRQETQYF. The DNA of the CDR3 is TGTGCCAGCAGTTTATCCCGCCAAGAGACCCAGTACTTC.